A single T cell receptor (beta chain) is shown here with its context. The germline V gene has CDR1 MNHEY and CDR2 SVGAGI. The CDR3 length is 16 residues. Unmatched junction bases numbered 5, after V lost 2 bases and J lost 0 bases. This sample is drawn from a study of control samples from healthy donors and cancer patients. Generated by immunoSEQ multiplex PCR, the TCRdb table keeps only in-frame clones and is missing some. There are 150,000 to 200,000 clones in the sample; approximately 90% occur only once, and about 12% lies in the top ten. The sequenced material came from blood. This clonotype was sampled from a man aged 25-40 years in good health. The chain recombines TRBV6-5 with TRBJ2-7, with 9 positions matching TRBD1. CDR3 amino acids: CASSYGRGQGSYEQYF. Written as DNA, the CDR3 is TGTGCCAGCAGTTACGGAAGGGGACAGGGCTCCTACGAGCAGTACTTC.